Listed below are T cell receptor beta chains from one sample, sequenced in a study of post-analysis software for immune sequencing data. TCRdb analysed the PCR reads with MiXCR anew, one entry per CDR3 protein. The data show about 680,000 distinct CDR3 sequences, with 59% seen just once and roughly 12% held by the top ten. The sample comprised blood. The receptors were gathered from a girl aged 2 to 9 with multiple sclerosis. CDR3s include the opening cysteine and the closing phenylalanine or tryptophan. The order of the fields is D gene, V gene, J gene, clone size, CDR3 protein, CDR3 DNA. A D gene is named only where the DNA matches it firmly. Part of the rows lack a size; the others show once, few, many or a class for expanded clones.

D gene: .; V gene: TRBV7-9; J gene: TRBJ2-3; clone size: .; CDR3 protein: CASSPEGTITDTQYF; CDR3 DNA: TGTGCCAGCAGCCCCGAGGGGACCATCACAGATACGCAGTATTTT
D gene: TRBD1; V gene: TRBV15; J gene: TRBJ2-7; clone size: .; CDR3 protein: CATSRGRGLNSYEQYF; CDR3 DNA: TGTGCCACCAGCAGAGGCAGGGGGCTGAACTCCTACGAGCAGTACTTC
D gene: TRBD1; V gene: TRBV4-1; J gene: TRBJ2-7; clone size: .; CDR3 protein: CASRHTGAGDEQYF; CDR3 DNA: TGCGCCAGCAGGCACACAGGGGCTGGGGACGAGCAGTACTTC
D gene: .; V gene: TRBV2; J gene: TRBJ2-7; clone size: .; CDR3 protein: CASALRNWGSYEQYF; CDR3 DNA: TGTGCCAGCGCCCTGAGAAACTGGGGTAGCTACGAGCAGTACTTC
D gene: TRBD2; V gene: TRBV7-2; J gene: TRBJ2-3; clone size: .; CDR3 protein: CASSLDTSGGRTQYF; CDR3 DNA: TGTGCCAGCAGCTTAGACACTAGCGGGGGGAGGACGCAGTATTTT
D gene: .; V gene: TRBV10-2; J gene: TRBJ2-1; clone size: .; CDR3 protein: CASSALVQFF; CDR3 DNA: TGCGCCAGCAGTGCTTTAGTTCAGTTCTTC
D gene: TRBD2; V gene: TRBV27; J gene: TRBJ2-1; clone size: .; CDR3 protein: CASTTRSGRGYNEQFF; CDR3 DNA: TGTGCCAGTACCACCCGGAGCGGGAGGGGGTACAATGAGCAGTTCTTC
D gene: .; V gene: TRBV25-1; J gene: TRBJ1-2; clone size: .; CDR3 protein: CASSESRVLYGYTF; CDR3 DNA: TGTGCCAGCAGTGAATCCCGGGTTCTCTATGGCTACACCTTC
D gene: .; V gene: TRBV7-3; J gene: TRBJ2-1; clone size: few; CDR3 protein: CASSLEQPNEQFF; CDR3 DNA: TGTGCCAGCAGCTTAGAACAGCCTAATGAGCAGTTCTTC
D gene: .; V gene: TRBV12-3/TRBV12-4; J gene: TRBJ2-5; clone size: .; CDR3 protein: CASSSGLGGGTGETQYF; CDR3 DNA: TGTGCCAGCAGTTCGGGGTTGGGCGGGGGCACGGGAGAGACCCAGTACTTC
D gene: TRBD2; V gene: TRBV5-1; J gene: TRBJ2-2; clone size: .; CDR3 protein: CASSLEAGRAGELFF; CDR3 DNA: TGCGCCAGCAGCTTGGAAGCAGGGAGGGCCGGGGAGCTGTTTTTT
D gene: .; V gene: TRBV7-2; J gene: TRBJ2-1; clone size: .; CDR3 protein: CASSLVAGDYNEQFF; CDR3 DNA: TGTGCCAGCAGCTTAGTGGCAGGGGACTACAATGAGCAGTTCTTC
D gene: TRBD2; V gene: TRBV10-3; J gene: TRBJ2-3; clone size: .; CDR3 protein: CAISGRTSGGPDTQYF; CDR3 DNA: TGTGCCATCAGTGGCCGGACTAGCGGGGGTCCAGATACGCAGTATTTT
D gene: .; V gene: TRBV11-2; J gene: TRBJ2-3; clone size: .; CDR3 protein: CASSLAAGRQYF; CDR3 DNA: TGTGCCAGCAGCTTAGCGGCAGGGAGGCAGTATTTT
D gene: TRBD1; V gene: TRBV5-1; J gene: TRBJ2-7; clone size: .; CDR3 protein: CASSATGSVHEQYF; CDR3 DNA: TGCGCCAGCAGCGCGACAGGGAGCGTCCACGAGCAGTACTTC
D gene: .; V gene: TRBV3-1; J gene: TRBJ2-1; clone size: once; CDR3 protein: CASSQVGGAPYNEQFF; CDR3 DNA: TGTGCCAGCAGCCAAGTAGGGGGGGCCCCCTACAATGAGCAGTTCTTC
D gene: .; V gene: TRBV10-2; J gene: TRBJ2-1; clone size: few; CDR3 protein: CASKNYEQFF; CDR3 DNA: TGCGCCAGCAAGAACTATGAGCAGTTCTTC
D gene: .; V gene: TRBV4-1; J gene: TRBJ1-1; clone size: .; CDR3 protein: CASSQVLSDRNTEAFF; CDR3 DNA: TGCGCCAGCAGCCAGGTCCTTTCCGACAGGAACACTGAAGCTTTCTTT
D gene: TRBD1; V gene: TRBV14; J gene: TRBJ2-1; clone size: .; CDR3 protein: CASSQRDRPHNEQFF; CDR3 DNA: TGTGCCAGCAGCCAACGGGACAGACCCCACAATGAGCAGTTCTTC
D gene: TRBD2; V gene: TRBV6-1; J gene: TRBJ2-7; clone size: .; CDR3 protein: CAISEPGLAGAYEQYF; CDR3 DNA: TGTGCCATCAGTGAGCCGGGACTAGCGGGAGCCTACGAGCAGTACTTC
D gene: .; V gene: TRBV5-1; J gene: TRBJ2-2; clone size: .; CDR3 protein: CASSLVIGRTGELFF; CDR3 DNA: TGCGCCAGCAGCTTGGTAATTGGCCGCACCGGGGAGCTGTTTTTT
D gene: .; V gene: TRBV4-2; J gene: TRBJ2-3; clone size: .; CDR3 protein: CASSQYPPGGRELDTQYF; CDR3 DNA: TGTGCCAGCAGCCAATATCCCCCCGGGGGGCGGGAGTTAGATACGCAGTATTTT
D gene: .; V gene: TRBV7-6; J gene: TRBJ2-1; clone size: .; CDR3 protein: CASSFRTPYNEQFF; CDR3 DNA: TGTGCCAGCAGCTTCCGGACACCCTACAATGAGCAGTTCTTC
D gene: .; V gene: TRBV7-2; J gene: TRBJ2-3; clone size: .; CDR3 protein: CASTLDGSADTQYF; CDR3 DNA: TGTGCCAGCACCTTGGACGGGTCGGCAGATACGCAGTATTTT
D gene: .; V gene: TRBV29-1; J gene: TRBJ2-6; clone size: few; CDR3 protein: CSVEGHRPSSGANVLTF; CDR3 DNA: TGCAGCGTTGAAGGGCATCGTCCCAGCTCTGGGGCCAACGTCCTGACTTTC
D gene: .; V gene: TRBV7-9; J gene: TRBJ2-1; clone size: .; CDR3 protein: CASSPEAEPDPEDNEQFF; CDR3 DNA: TGTGCCAGCAGCCCGGAAGCAGAGCCGGACCCCGAGGACAATGAGCAGTTCTTC
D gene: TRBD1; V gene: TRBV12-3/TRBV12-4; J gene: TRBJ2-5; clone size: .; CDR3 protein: CASSNPGGGETQYF; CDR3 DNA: TGTGCCAGCAGTAATCCAGGGGGCGGTGAGACCCAGTACTTC
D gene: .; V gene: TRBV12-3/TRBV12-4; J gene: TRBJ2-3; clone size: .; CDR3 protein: CASSLTGLQADAQYF; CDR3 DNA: TGTGCCAGCAGTTTGACGGGACTCCAAGCAGATGCGCAGTATTTT
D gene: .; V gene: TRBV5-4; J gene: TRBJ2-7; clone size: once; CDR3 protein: CASSLDLREYEQYF; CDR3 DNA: TGTGCCAGCAGCTTGGATCTAAGGGAGTACGAGCAGTACTTC
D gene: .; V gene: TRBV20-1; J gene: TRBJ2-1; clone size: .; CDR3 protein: CSAYRLLGADEQFF; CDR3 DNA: TGCAGTGCCTACCGCCTCCTTGGGGCGGATGAGCAGTTCTTC
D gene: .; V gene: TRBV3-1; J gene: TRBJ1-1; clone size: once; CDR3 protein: CASSLQENKAFF; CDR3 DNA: TGTGCCAGCAGCCTCCAGGAGAATAAAGCTTTCTTT
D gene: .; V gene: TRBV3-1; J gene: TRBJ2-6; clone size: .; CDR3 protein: CASSQQTSGANVLTF; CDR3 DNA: TGTGCCAGCAGCCAACAGACCTCTGGGGCCAACGTCCTGACTTTC
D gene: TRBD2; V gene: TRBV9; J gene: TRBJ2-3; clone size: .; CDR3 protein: CASSALWSGSGADTQYF; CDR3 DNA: TGTGCCAGCAGCGCCCTGTGGAGCGGGAGTGGAGCAGATACGCAGTATTTT
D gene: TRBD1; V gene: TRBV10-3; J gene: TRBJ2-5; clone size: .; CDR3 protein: CAIKGTGRTETQYF; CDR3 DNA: TGTGCCATCAAGGGGACAGGGAGGACGGAGACCCAGTACTTC
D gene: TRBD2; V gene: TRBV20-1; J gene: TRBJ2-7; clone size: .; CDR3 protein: CSASPPTGTTYEQYF; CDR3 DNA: TGCAGTGCTAGTCCCCCGACCGGGACTACCTACGAGCAGTACTTC
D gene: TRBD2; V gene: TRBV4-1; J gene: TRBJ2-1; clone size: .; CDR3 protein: CASSQWTSGINEQFF; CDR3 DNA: TGCGCCAGCAGCCAGTGGACTAGCGGAATTAATGAGCAGTTCTTC
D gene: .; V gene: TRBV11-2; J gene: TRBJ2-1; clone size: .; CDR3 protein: CASSLGRINEQFF; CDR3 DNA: TGTGCCAGCAGCTTAGGCAGGATCAATGAGCAGTTCTTC
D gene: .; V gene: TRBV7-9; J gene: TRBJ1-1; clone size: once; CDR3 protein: CASSLSSGRGNTEAFF; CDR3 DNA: TGTGCCAGCAGTTTGAGCTCCGGGAGGGGTAACACTGAAGCTTTCTTT
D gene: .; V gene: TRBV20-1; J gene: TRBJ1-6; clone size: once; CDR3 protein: CSARNTGDNSPLHF; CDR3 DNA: TGCAGTGCTAGGAATACGGGGGATAATTCACCCCTCCACTTT
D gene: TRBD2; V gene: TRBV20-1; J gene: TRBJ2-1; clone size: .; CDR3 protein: CSARVGGNYNNEQFF; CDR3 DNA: TGCAGTGCTAGAGTGGGAGGGAACTACAACAATGAGCAGTTCTTC
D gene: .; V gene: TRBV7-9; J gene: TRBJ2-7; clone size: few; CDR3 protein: CASSPEGRHEQYF; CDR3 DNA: TGTGCCAGCAGCCCCGAGGGGCGCCACGAGCAGTACTTC
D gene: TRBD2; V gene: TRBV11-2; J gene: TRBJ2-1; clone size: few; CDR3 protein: CASSSTSVKNEQFF; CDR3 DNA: TGTGCCAGCAGCTCCACTAGCGTTAAAAATGAGCAGTTCTTC
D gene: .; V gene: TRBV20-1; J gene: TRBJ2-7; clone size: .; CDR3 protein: CSARALGAGSYEQYF; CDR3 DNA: TGCAGTGCTAGAGCTCTGGGGGCGGGGAGCTACGAGCAGTACTTC
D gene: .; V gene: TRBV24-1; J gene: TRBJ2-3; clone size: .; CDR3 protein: CATFLGLGDTQYF; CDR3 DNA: TGTGCCACTTTTCTCGGGCTTGGAGATACGCAGTATTTT
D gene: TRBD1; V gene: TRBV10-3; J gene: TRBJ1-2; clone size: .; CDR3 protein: CAIVPGQGQGGGYTF; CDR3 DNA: TGTGCCATCGTCCCGGGACAGGGTCAGGGAGGCGGCTACACCTTC
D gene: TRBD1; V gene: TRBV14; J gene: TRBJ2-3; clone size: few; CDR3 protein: CASSQETGLGTDTQYF; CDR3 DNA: TGTGCCAGCAGCCAGGAGACAGGGCTCGGCACAGATACGCAGTATTTT
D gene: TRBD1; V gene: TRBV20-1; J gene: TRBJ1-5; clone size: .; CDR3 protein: CSATPGTGGNQPQHF; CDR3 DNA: TGCAGTGCTACGCCAGGGACAGGGGGCAATCAGCCCCAGCATTTT
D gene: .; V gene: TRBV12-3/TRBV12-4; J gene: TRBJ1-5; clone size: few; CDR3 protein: CASSLGRRKTSNQPQHF; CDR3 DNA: TGTGCCAGCAGTTTAGGCAGGAGGAAGACTAGCAATCAGCCCCAGCATTTT
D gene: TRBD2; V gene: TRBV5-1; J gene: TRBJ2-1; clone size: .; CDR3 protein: CASSPSRTSGANEQFF; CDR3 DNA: TGCGCCAGCAGCCCTTCCCGGACTAGCGGAGCCAATGAGCAGTTCTTC
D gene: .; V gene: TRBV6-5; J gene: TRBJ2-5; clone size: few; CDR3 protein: CASSLRGIPEYF; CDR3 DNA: TGTGCCAGCAGTCTGAGGGGGATCCCGGAGTACTTC
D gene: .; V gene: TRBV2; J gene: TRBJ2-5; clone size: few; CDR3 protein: CASSATPTQYF; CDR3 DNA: TGTGCCAGCAGTGCGACCCCGACCCAGTACTTC
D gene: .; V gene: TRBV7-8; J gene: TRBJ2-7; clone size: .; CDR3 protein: CASSWDGNEQYF; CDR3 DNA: TGTGCCAGCAGCTGGGACGGGAACGAGCAGTACTTC
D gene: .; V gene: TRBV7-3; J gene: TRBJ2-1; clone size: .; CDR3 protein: CASSPSGTSYNEQVF; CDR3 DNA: TGTGCCAGCAGCCCTTCCGGGACGTCCTACAATGAGCAGGTCTTC
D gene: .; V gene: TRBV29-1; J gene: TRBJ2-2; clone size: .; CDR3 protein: CSVEDHGLGPGELFF; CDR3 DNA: TGCAGCGTTGAAGATCACGGGTTGGGGCCCGGGGAGCTGTTTTTT